This T cell receptor (beta chain) is drawn from a study of T-cell reconstitution after alpha-beta-depleted transplantation in children. CDR3 length: 17 residues. Trimming removed 0 bases from V and 8 bases from J; junction bases left unmatched: 11. CDR1 SGHAT and CDR2 FQNNGV come from the germline V gene. This clonotype occurred a few times. Unique molecular identifiers were used in preparing the TCRbeta library. TCRdb used MiXCR to reprocess the PCR reads, holding one entry per CDR3 protein. This sample has 490,000 or so distinct CDR3 sequences; approximately 12% occur once, and the top ten carry over 5.5%.

The sample consisted of PBMCs from the stem cell graft donor, taken from the stem cell graft. This chain uses TRBV11-2 with TRBJ1-2; TRBD1 matches at 11 bases. The source of this sequence is a human donor who donated a stem cell graft to a child with combined immunodeficiency. The CDR3 region is CASSLDLRTGGFGGYTF. The CDR3 bases are TGTGCCAGCAGCTTAGATCTCCGGACAGGGGGCTTCGGGGGCTACACCTTC.